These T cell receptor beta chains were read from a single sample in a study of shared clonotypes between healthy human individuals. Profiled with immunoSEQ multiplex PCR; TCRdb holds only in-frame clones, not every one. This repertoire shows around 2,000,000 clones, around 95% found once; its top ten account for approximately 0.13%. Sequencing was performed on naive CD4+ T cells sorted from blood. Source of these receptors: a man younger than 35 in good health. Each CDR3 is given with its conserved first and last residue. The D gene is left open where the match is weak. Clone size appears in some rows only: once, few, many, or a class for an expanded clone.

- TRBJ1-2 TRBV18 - CASSPTWDAAYGYTF TGTGCCAGCTCACCAACGTGGGACGCCGCCTATGGCTACACCTTC
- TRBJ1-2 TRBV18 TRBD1 CASSPMGQGMNGYTF TGTGCCAGCTCACCCATGGGACAGGGTATGAATGGCTACACCTTC
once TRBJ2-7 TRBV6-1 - CASYKGPNYEQYF TGTGCCAGCTATAAGGGCCCAAACTACGAGCAGTACTTC
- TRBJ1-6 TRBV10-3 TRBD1 CAMSTGESSPLHF TGTGCCATGTCGACAGGGGAAAGTTCACCCCTCCACTTT
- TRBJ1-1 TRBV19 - CASSIATDSWNTEAFF TGTGCCAGTAGTATCGCCACGGACAGCTGGAACACTGAAGCTTTCTTT
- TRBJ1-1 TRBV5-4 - CASSPVGNTEAFF TGTGCCAGCAGCCCGGTAGGGAACACTGAAGCTTTCTTT
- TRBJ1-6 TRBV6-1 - CASSRDRRYSPLHF TGTGCCAGCAGTAGAGACAGACGTTATTCACCCCTCCACTTT
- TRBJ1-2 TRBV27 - CASRRRTDYGYTF TGTGCCAGCAGGCGACGGACAGACTATGGCTACACCTTC
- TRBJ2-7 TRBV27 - CASSLAAHATYEQYF TGTGCCAGCAGTTTAGCGGCGCATGCTACCTACGAGCAGTACTTC
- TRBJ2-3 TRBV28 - CASSSPDPSTDTQYF TGTGCCAGCAGTTCCCCGGACCCTAGCACAGATACGCAGTATTTT
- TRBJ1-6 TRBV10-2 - CASSEQYNSPLHF TGCGCCAGCAGTGAACAGTATAATTCACCCCTCCACTTT
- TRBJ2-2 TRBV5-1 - CASSSNTGELFF TGCGCCAGCAGCTCGAACACCGGGGAGCTGTTTTTT
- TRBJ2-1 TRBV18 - CASSGMNEQFF TGTGCCAGCTCGGGGATGAATGAGCAGTTCTTC
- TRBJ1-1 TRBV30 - CAWGGLPNTEAFF TGTGCCTGGGGGGGTCTCCCGAACACTGAAGCTTTCTTT
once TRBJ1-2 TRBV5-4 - CASSLPQGGGPNYGYTF TGTGCCAGCAGCCTCCCCCAAGGAGGAGGCCCTAACTATGGCTACACCTTC
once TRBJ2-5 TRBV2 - CASSESWVTQYF TGTGCCAGCAGTGAATCGTGGGTGACCCAGTACTTC
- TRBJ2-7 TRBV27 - CASSSQPELWGHEQYF TGTGCCAGCAGTTCACAACCGGAATTGTGGGGGCACGAGCAGTACTTC
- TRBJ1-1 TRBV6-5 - CASSSPGPNTEAFF TGTGCCAGCAGTTCCCCTGGACCGAACACTGAAGCTTTCTTT
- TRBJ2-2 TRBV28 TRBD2 CASSLLASGDGELFF TGTGCCAGCAGTTTACTGGCTAGCGGGGACGGGGAGCTGTTTTTT
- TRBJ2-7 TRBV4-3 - CASSQVVGGDRLRGSEQYF TGCGCCAGCAGCCAAGTGGTGGGAGGAGACAGGCTCAGGGGATCCGAGCAGTACTTC
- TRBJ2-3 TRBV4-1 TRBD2 CASSQRAGGTDTQYF TGCGCCAGCAGCCAAAGGGCGGGGGGCACAGATACGCAGTATTTT
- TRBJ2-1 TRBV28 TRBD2 CASSTTSGGGFLYNEQFF TGTGCCAGCAGCACGACTAGCGGGGGGGGATTCCTTTACAATGAGCAGTTCTTC
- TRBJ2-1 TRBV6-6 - CASSWGNEQFF TGTGCCAGCAGTTGGGGCAATGAGCAGTTCTTC
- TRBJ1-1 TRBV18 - CASSPSYTEAFF TGTGCCAGCTCACCTTCGTACACTGAAGCTTTCTTT
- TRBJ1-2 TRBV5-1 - CASSLASQVYGYTF TGCGCCAGCAGCTTGGCCTCACAGGTCTATGGCTACACCTTC
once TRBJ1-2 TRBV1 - CTSSQELRSSPPYNYGYTF TGCACCAGCAGCCAAGAATTAAGGAGTTCGCCCCCATATAACTATGGCTACACCTTC
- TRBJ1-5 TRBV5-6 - CASSLGIWGPQHF TGTGCCAGCAGCTTGGGGATTTGGGGGCCCCAGCATTTT
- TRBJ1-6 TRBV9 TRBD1 CASSVEGTGTPLHF TGTGCCAGCAGCGTAGAGGGGACAGGGACCCCCCTCCACTTT
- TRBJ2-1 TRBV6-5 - CASSLQVYNEQFF TGTGCCAGCAGTTTACAGGTGTACAATGAGCAGTTCTTC
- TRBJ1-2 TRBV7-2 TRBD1 CASSRQQGRWGYTF TGTGCCAGCAGCAGACAACAGGGGAGGTGGGGCTACACCTTC
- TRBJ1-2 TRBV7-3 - CASSQMTGYGYTF TGTGCCAGCAGCCAAATGACAGGTTATGGCTACACCTTC
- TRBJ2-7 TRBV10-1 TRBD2 CASSDGLAGGYEQYF TGCGCCAGCAGCGACGGACTAGCGGGGGGCTACGAGCAGTACTTC
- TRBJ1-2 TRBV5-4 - CASSLSGGYTF TGTGCCAGCAGCCTCAGCGGAGGCTACACCTTC
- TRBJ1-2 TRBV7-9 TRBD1 CASTTGVYGYTF TGTGCCAGCACAACAGGGGTCTATGGCTACACCTTC
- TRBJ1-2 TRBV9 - CASRRSSGGYTF TGTGCCAGCAGGCGGTCCTCAGGGGGCTACACCTTC
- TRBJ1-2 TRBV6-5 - CASSPGRTSYGYTF TGTGCCAGCAGTCCCGGACGGACCTCCTATGGCTACACCTTC
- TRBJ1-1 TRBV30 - CAWSVQLTSEAFF TGTGCCTGGAGTGTACAGTTGACTTCTGAAGCTTTCTTT
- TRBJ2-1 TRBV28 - CASSSSSRGAYNEQFF TGTGCCAGCAGTTCCTCCTCGAGGGGGGCCTACAATGAGCAGTTCTTC
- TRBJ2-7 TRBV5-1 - CASSSRPGPTYEQYF TGCGCCAGCAGCTCGCGCCCGGGACCAACCTACGAGCAGTACTTC
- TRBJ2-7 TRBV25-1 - CASRGTEVRHEQYF TGTGCCAGCAGAGGAACGGAGGTTCGCCACGAGCAGTACTTC
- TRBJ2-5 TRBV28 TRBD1 CASRGDRGRETQYF TGTGCCAGCAGAGGGGACAGGGGCCGAGAGACCCAGTACTTC
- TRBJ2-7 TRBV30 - CAWSHSSYEQYF TGTGCCTGGAGTCACAGCTCCTACGAGCAGTACTTC
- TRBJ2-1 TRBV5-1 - CASSLAKTSSYNEQFF TGCGCCAGCAGCTTGGCCAAGACTAGCTCCTACAATGAGCAGTTCTTC
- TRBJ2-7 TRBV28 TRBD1 CASSSVNFLGQGITYEQYF TGTGCCAGCAGTTCCGTTAACTTTCTTGGACAGGGCATAACCTACGAGCAGTACTTC
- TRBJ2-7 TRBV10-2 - CASSEIVGSYEQYF TGCGCCAGCAGTGAGATTGTCGGATCCTACGAGCAGTACTTC
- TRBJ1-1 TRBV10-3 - CAISEGQGSNTEAFF TGTGCCATCAGTGAGGGGCAGGGATCGAACACTGAAGCTTTCTTT
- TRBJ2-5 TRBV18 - CASSPEQGRGGKTQYF TGTGCCAGCTCACCAGAGCAGGGGAGAGGAGGGAAGACCCAGTACTTC
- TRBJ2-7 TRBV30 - CAWSPGVPYEQYF TGTGCCTGGAGTCCGGGGGTCCCCTACGAGCAGTACTTC
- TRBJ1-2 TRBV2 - CASSEAYGYTF TGTGCCAGCAGTGAAGCGTATGGCTACACCTTC
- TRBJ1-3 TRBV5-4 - CASSLAGDAGNTIYF TGTGCCAGCAGCTTGGCCGGGGACGCGGGAAACACCATATATTTT
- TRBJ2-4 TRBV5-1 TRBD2 CASSLVGSGMTNIQYF TGCGCCAGCAGCTTGGTAGGGAGCGGGATGACGAACATTCAGTACTTC
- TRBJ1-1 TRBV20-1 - CSAPLGTEAFF TGCAGTGCCCCGTTGGGCACTGAAGCTTTCTTT